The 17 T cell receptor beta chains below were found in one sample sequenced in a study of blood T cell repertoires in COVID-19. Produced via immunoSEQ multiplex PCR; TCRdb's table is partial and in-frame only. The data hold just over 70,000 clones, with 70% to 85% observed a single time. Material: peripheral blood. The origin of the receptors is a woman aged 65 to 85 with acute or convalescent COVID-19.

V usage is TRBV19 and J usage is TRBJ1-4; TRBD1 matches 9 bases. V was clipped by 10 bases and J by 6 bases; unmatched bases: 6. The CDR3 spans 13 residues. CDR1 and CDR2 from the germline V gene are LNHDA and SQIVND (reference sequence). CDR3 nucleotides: TGTGCCACCCACAGGGGGCTAGATGAAAAACTGTTTTTT. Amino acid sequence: CATHRGLDEKLFF.

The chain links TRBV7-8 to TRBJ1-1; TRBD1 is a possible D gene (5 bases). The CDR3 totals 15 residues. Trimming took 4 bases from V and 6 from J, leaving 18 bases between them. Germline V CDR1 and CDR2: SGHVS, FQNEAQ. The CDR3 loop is CASSSRRPRGAEAFF. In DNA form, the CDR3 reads TGTGCCAGCAGCTCCCGGCGGCCTAGGGGTGCTGAAGCTTTCTTT.

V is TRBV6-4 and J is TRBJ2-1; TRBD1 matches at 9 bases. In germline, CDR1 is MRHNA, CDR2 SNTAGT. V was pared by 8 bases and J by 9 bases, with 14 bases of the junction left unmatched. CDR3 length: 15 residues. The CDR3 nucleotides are TGTGCCAGCTTACCCCGGGACAGGGAATATGGTGAGCAGTTCTTC. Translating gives CASLPRDREYGEQFF.

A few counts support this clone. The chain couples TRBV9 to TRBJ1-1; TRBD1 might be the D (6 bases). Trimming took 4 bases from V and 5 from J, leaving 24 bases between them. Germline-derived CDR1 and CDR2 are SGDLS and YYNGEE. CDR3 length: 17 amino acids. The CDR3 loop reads CASSPPTGSTGKTEAFF. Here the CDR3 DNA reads TGTGCCAGCAGCCCCCCGACAGGATCTACAGGGAAGACTGAAGCTTTCTTT. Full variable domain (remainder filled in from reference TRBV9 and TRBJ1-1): DSGVTQTPKHLITATGQRVTLRCSPRSGDLSVYWYQQSLDQGLQFLIQYYNGEERAKGNILERFSAQQFPDLHSELNLSSLELGDSALYFCASSPPTGSTGKTEAFFGQGTRLTVV.

The CDR3 region has the DNA TGTGCCAGCAGCTTTAGCGTCTCCTACGAGCAGTACTTC. As protein: CASSFSVSYEQYF. The gene calls are TRBV5-6 and TRBJ2-7, with D tentatively TRBD2 (5 bases). The CDR3 totals 13 residues. The germline gives CDR1 SGHDT, CDR2 YYEEEE. Trimming shortened V by 2 bases and J by 0 bases, and 6 bases separated the two germline ends. The full variable domain, its missing parts supplied by reference TRBV5-6 and TRBJ2-7, is DAGVTQSPTHLIKTRGQQVTLRCSPKSGHDTVSWYQQALGQGPQFIFQYYEEEERQRGNFPDRFSGHQFPNYSSELNVNALLLGDSALYLCASSFSVSYEQYFGPGTRLTVT.

CDR3 nucleotides: TGTGCCACGAGAGGGACAGGGGGCATCTGGGAAGCTTTCTTT. Its translation is CATRGTGGIWEAFF. This sequence joins TRBV19 and TRBJ1-1; 12 bases align to TRBD1. The germline V gene encodes CDR1 LNHDA and CDR2 SQIVND (reference sequence). The CDR3 is 14 amino acids. V shed 10 bases and J 8 bases; nucleotides not matched to a gene: 11.

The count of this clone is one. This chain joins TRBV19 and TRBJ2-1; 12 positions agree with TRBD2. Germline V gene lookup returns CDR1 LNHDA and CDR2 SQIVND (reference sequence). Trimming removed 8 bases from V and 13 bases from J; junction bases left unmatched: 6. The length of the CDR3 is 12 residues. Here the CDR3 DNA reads TGTGCCAGTGGATGGACTAGCGGGGACCAGTTCTTC. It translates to CASGWTSGDQFF.

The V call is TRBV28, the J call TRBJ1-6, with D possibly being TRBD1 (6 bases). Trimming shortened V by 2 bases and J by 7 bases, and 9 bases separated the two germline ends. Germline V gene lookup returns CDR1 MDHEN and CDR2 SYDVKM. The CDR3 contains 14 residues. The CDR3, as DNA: TGTGCCAGCAGTTTAATCCAGGGGAATTCACCCCTCCACTTT. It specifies CASSLIQGNSPLHF.

This chain's CDR3 is CASSQVGLGSTNYGYTF. The CDR3, as DNA: TGCGCCAGCAGCCAAGTTGGTTTGGGCAGTACTAACTATGGCTACACCTTC. The chain recombines TRBV4-3 with TRBJ1-2; D remains unclear. The CDR3 length is 17 residues. Trimming took off 1 base at V and 0 bases at J, with 15 bases between the two ends. CDR1 is LGHNA and CDR2 is YSLEER in the germline V gene.

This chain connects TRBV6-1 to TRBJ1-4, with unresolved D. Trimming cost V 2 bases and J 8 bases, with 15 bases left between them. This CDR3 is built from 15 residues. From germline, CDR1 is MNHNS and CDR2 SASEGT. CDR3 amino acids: CASSESRGRTEKLFF. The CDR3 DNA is TGTGCCAGCAGTGAAAGCCGGGGAAGAACGGAAAAACTGTTTTTT.

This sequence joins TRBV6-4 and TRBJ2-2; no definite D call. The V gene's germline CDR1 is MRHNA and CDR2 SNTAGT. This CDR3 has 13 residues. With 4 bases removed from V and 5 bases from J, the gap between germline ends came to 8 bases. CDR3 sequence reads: CASSAQSTGELFF. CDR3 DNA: TGTGCCAGCAGTGCACAGAGTACCGGGGAGCTGTTTTTT.

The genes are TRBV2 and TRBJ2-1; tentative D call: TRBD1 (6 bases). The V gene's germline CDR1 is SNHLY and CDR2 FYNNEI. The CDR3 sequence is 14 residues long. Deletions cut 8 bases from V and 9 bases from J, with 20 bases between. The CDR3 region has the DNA TGTGCCAGCGGGTCGAAGACAGGAAGGGTTGAGCAGTTCTTC. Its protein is CASGSKTGRVEQFF.

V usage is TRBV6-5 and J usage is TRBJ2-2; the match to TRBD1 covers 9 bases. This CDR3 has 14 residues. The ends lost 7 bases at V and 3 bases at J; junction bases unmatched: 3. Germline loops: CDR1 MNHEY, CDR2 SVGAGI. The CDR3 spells CASKRTGDTGELFF. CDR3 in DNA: TGTGCCAGCAAGAGGACAGGGGACACCGGGGAGCTGTTTTTT.

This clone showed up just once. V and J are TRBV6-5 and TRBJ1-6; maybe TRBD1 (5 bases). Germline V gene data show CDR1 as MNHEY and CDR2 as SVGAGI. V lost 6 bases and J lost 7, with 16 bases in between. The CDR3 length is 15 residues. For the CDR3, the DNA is TGTGCCAGCAGCCTAGGGGCAGTACCAAATTCACCCCTCCACTTT. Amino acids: CASSLGAVPNSPLHF.

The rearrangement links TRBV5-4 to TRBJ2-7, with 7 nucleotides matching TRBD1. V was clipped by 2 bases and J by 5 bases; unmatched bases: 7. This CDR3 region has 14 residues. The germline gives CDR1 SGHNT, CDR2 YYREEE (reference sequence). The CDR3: CASSFRAGTDEQYF. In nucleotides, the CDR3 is TGTGCCAGCAGCTTTCGTGCAGGGACAGACGAGCAGTACTTC.

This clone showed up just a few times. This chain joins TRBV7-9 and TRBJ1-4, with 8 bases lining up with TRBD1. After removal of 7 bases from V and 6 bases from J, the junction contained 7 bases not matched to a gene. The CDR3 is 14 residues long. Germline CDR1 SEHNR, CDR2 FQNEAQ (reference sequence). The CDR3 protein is CASTVTGGDEKLFF. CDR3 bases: TGTGCCAGCACCGTCACAGGGGGGGATGAAAAACTGTTTTTT.

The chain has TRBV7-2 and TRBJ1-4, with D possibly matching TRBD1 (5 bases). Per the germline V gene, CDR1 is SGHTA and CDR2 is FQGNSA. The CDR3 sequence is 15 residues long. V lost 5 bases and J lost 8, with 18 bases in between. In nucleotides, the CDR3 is TGTGCCAGCAGCACCCCGAAGGGTTCAGGGGAAAAACTGTTTTTT. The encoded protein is CASSTPKGSGEKLFF.